This T cell receptor beta chain was recorded in a study of cytomegalovirus exposure and HLA in healthy donors. Overall study: Assignment to the Caucasian-associated ancestry cluster applied to around 82% of the approximately 400 genotyped donors.

The V gene's germline CDR1 is GTSNPN and CDR2 SVGIG (reference sequence). V was trimmed by 1 base and J by 6 bases, leaving 13 bases between them. The CDR3 consists of 14 residues. Primers for the PCR totalled 60 Vbeta and 13 Jbeta. Produced via immunoSEQ multiplex PCR; TCRdb's table is partial and in-frame only. Among under 140,000 clones, roughly three quarters were seen once, and the ten largest hold around 5.9%. Whole-study findings and limits: A few V segments could not be told apart, such as TRBV6-2 and TRBV6-3, and were left out. Most TCR sequences were uncommon, yet certain public TCRs appeared in many donors.

This clone was seen only once. As yet, its antigen is unknown. The sample consisted of PBMCs. The source is a man under 40 in good health and CMV-seropositive. This chain links TRBV30 with TRBJ2-1; D perhaps matches TRBD1 (5 bases). The CDR3 protein is CAWSGDRWGNEQFF. The CDR3 DNA sequence: TGTGCCTGGAGTGGTGACAGATGGGGCAATGAGCAGTTCTTC.